The present T cell receptor beta chain was sequenced within a study of T cell responses to AZD1222 COVID-19 vaccine. Turning to the study itself: Second-dose intervals of approximately 4 or approximately 12 weeks were pooled.

TCRdb's table, derived via immunoSEQ multiplex PCR, lists solely in-frame clones and lacks some. The sample lists about 110,000 clones, approximately 86% occurring once. About this clone: The target antigen is unknown.

General study findings and limits: Compared with day 0, the breadth and depth of the Spike-specific TCR repertoire rose significantly after two doses of AZD1222. Spike-wide coverage was observed for vaccine-associated CD4 TCRs, with dominant responses at 160-218 and 743-854. The donor group comprised mostly white British people and more females; the analysis possibly underestimated clonal diversity.

V was clipped by 1 base and J by 2 bases, with 11 bases between them. The germline CDR1 and CDR2 sequences are SGHNT and YENEEA. The CDR3 has 15 residues. The source was peripheral blood, collected on day 0 of AZD1222 vaccination. The rearrangement uses TRBV11-3 and TRBJ1-1; a possible D gene is TRBD1 (5 bases). The sequence was obtained from an adult in good health. In nucleotides, the CDR3 is TGTGCCAGCAGCTTAGGCGGGGCTTTCAACACTGAAGCTTTCTTT. Translating it yields CASSLGGAFNTEAFF.